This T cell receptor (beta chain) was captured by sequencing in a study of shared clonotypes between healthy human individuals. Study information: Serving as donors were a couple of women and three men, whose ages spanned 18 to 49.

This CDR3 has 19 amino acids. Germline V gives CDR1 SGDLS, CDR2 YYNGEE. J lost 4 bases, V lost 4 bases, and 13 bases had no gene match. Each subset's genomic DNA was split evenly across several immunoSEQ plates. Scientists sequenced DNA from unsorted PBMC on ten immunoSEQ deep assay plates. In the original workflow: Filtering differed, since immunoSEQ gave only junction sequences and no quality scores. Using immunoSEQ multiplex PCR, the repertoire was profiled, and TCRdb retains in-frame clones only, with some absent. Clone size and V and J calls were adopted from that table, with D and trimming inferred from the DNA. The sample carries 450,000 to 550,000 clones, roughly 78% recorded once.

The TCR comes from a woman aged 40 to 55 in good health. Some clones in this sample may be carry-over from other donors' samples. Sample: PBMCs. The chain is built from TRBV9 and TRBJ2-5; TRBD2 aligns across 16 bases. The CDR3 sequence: CASSPRRGTSGRGGETQYF. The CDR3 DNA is TGTGCCAGCAGCCCCCGCCGGGGGACTAGCGGGAGGGGAGGAGAGACCCAGTACTTC.